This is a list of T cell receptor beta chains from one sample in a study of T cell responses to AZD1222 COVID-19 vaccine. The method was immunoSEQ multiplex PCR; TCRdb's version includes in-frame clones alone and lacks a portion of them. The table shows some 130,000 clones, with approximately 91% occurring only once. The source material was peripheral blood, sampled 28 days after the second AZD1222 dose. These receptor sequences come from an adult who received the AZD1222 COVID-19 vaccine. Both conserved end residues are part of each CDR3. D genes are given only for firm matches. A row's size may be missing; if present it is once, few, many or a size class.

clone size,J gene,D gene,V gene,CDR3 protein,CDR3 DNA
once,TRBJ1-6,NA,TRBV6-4,CASSVSGGGPLHF,TGTGCCAGCAGTGTATCGGGGGGAGGACCCCTCCACTTT
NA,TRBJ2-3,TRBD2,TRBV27,CASRTRGGRADTQYF,TGTGCCAGCCGTACTCGGGGGGGCCGAGCAGATACGCAGTATTTT
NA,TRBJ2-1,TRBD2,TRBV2,CASRLAGGRWNEQFF,TGTGCCAGCAGGCTAGCGGGGGGGAGATGGAATGAGCAGTTCTTC
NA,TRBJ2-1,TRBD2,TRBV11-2,CASSLNGLAGVNEQFF,TGTGCCAGCAGCTTAAATGGGCTAGCGGGAGTCAATGAGCAGTTCTTC
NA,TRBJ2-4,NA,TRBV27,CASSFGRAIAKNIQYF,TGTGCCAGCAGTTTTGGACGCGCCATAGCCAAAAACATTCAGTACTTC
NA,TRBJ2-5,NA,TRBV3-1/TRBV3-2,CASSSEGPQYF,TGTGCCAGCAGCTCCGAGGGCCCCCAGTACTTC
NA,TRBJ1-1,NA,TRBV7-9,CASSAQGSMNTEAFF,TGTGCCAGCAGCGCACAGGGATCCATGAACACTGAAGCTTTCTTT
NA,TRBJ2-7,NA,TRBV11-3,CASSRDFSYEQYF,TGTGCCAGCAGCCGGGACTTCTCCTACGAGCAGTACTTC
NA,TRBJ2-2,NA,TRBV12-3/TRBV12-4,CASSFQGDGELFF,TGTGCCAGCAGTTTCCAGGGTGACGGGGAGCTGTTTTTT
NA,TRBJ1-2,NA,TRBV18,CASSPQDARGGYGYTF,TGTGCCAGCTCACCTCAGGATGCGAGGGGAGGCTATGGCTACACCTTC
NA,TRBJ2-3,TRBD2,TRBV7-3,CASSHSGLAGNRTDTQYF,TGTGCCAGCAGCCACTCCGGACTAGCGGGGAATCGCACAGATACGCAGTATTTT
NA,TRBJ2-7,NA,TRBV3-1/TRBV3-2,CASSETWDNYEQYF,TGTGCCAGCAGCGAAACTTGGGACAACTACGAGCAGTACTTC
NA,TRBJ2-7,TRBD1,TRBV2,CASTGQGAPYEQYF,TGTGCCAGCACTGGACAGGGCGCACCCTACGAGCAGTACTTC
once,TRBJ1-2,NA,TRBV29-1,CSVEDQAGYHGYTF,TGCAGCGTTGAAGATCAGGCAGGGTATCATGGCTACACCTTC
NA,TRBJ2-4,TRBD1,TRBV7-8,CASSLWSGTGIINIQYF,TGTGCCAGCAGCTTATGGTCCGGGACAGGGATTATAAACATTCAGTACTTC
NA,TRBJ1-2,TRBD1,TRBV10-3,CAISPPPGTGSYGYTF,TGTGCCATCTCACCCCCCCCTGGGACAGGGTCCTATGGCTACACCTTC
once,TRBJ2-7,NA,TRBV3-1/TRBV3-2,CASSKGGTGYAGGFVEQYF,TGTGCCAGCAGCAAGGGGGGGACAGGGTACGCGGGAGGCTTTGTCGAGCAGTACTTC
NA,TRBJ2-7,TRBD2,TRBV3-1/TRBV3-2,CASSQVPSGIFEQYF,TGTGCCAGCAGCCAAGTTCCTAGCGGGATCTTCGAGCAGTACTTC
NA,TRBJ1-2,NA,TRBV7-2,CASSSVGNYGYTF,TGTGCCAGCAGCTCAGTCGGTAACTATGGCTACACCTTC
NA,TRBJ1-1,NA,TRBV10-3,CATSRGPEAFF,TGTGCCACGAGCCGGGGACCCGAAGCTTTCTTT
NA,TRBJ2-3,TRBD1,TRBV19,CASSPRTGIFDTQYF,TGTGCCAGTAGTCCAAGGACAGGGATTTTCGATACGCAGTATTTT
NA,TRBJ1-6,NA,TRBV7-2,CASSLAGTSYNSPLHF,TGTGCCAGCAGCTTAGCAGGGACTTCCTATAATTCACCCCTCCACTTT
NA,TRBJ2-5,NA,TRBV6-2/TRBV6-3,CASSFRDSETQYF,TGTGCCAGCAGTTTTAGAGATAGCGAGACCCAGTACTTC
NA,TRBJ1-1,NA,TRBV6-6,CASRAPTEGYTEAFF,TGTGCCAGCAGGGCCCCGACAGAGGGGTACACTGAAGCTTTCTTT